A selection of T cell receptor beta chains follows, all from one sample in a study of shared clonotypes between healthy human individuals. Method: immunoSEQ multiplex PCR; TCRdb's copy keeps in-frame clones and lacks some. The sample records more than 500,000 clones, 95% to 97% being singletons. Sequencing used naive CD4+ T cells sorted from blood. The receptors shown here come from a woman in her 30s in good health. The conserved cysteine and the conserved F or W are not part of the CDR3 here. Each record gives: CDR3 length, J gene, V gene, CDR3 protein.

CDR3 length: 13
J gene: TRBJ2-7
V gene: TRBV5-1
CDR3 protein: ASSLLAGATYEQY

CDR3 length: 12
J gene: TRBJ1-1
V gene: TRBV28
CDR3 protein: ASSPGTAYTEAF

CDR3 length: 10
J gene: TRBJ1-2
V gene: TRBV28
CDR3 protein: ASSLYGNGYT

CDR3 length: 15
J gene: TRBJ2-1
V gene: TRBV11-3
CDR3 protein: ASSPTQGLAGDNEQF

CDR3 length: 12
J gene: TRBJ1-2
V gene: TRBV5-1
CDR3 protein: ASSVGQSNYGYT

CDR3 length: 11
J gene: TRBJ2-7
V gene: TRBV27
CDR3 protein: ASSPGTGHEQY

CDR3 length: 13
J gene: TRBJ1-3
V gene: TRBV6-5
CDR3 protein: ASNLPFHSGNTIY

CDR3 length: 14
J gene: TRBJ1-1
V gene: TRBV7-9
CDR3 protein: ASSLAHGGGNTEAF

CDR3 length: 13
J gene: TRBJ2-7
V gene: TRBV19
CDR3 protein: ASSLTGASSYEQY

CDR3 length: 10
J gene: TRBJ2-3
V gene: TRBV5-1
CDR3 protein: ASSLGGDTQY

CDR3 length: 12
J gene: TRBJ2-1
V gene: TRBV29-1
CDR3 protein: SVLGTHSYNEQF

CDR3 length: 15
J gene: TRBJ2-3
V gene: TRBV14
CDR3 protein: ASSQDWGTSGTYTQY

CDR3 length: 13
J gene: TRBJ2-7
V gene: TRBV28
CDR3 protein: ASSYEGQGVYEQY

CDR3 length: 12
J gene: TRBJ2-3
V gene: TRBV5-5
CDR3 protein: ASSRGDNTDTQY

CDR3 length: 16
J gene: TRBJ2-3
V gene: TRBV7-9
CDR3 protein: ASSPRGASGSLADTQY

CDR3 length: 13
J gene: TRBJ1-3
V gene: TRBV6-5
CDR3 protein: ASSIDRSSGNTIY

CDR3 length: 15
J gene: TRBJ2-7
V gene: TRBV4-1
CDR3 protein: ASSQGRLWAGNYEQY

CDR3 length: 15
J gene: TRBJ2-2
V gene: TRBV10-2
CDR3 protein: ASSFNRDTTNTGELF

CDR3 length: 13
J gene: TRBJ2-5
V gene: TRBV7-2
CDR3 protein: ASTRLGAGEETQY

CDR3 length: 11
J gene: TRBJ2-7
V gene: TRBV21-1
CDR3 protein: ASSKVGPYEQY

CDR3 length: 11
J gene: TRBJ2-1
V gene: TRBV18
CDR3 protein: ASSRTETNEQF

CDR3 length: 13
J gene: TRBJ2-1
V gene: TRBV5-1
CDR3 protein: ASSLSSGSYNEQF

CDR3 length: 10
J gene: TRBJ2-7
V gene: TRBV6-6
CDR3 protein: ASSYRQGPPT

CDR3 length: 9
J gene: TRBJ1-5
V gene: TRBV28
CDR3 protein: ASSGRQPQH

CDR3 length: 12
J gene: TRBJ2-3
V gene: TRBV6-5
CDR3 protein: ASKPGQLTDTQY

CDR3 length: 11
J gene: TRBJ1-1
V gene: TRBV10-2
CDR3 protein: ASRATENTEAF

CDR3 length: 12
J gene: TRBJ2-3
V gene: TRBV29-1
CDR3 protein: SVFSGVGTDTQY

CDR3 length: 12
J gene: TRBJ2-3
V gene: TRBV5-5
CDR3 protein: ASSSRRSTDTQY

CDR3 length: 11
J gene: TRBJ1-1
V gene: TRBV7-8
CDR3 protein: ASSFEQGTEAF

CDR3 length: 13
J gene: TRBJ2-7
V gene: TRBV6-5
CDR3 protein: ASRSTGTGGYEQY

CDR3 length: 13
J gene: TRBJ1-4
V gene: TRBV29-1
CDR3 protein: SVTTGTGGMEKLF

CDR3 length: 11
J gene: TRBJ1-1
V gene: TRBV6-6
CDR3 protein: ASTGQENTEAF

CDR3 length: 13
J gene: TRBJ1-6
V gene: TRBV5-1
CDR3 protein: ASSLSPGGNSPLH

CDR3 length: 12
J gene: TRBJ2-2
V gene: TRBV19
CDR3 protein: ASRQGTNTGELF

CDR3 length: 15
J gene: TRBJ2-3
V gene: TRBV11-2
CDR3 protein: ASSLAAFSDSRDTQY

CDR3 length: 11
J gene: TRBJ2-7
V gene: TRBV18
CDR3 protein: ASSPGTDYEQY

CDR3 length: 14
J gene: TRBJ2-5
V gene: TRBV28
CDR3 protein: ASSLRGRVSEETQY

CDR3 length: 14
J gene: TRBJ1-2
V gene: TRBV18
CDR3 protein: ASSPTVSGTGLGYT

CDR3 length: 15
J gene: TRBJ2-4
V gene: TRBV18
CDR3 protein: ASSPPLLSGRQNIQY

CDR3 length: 12
J gene: TRBJ2-2
V gene: TRBV5-5
CDR3 protein: ASSLISNTGELF

CDR3 length: 15
J gene: TRBJ2-7
V gene: TRBV15
CDR3 protein: ATSRDQPAGMSYEQY